This is a list of T cell receptor beta chains from one sample in a study of graft-versus-host responses after intestinal transplantation. Method: immunoSEQ multiplex PCR; TCRdb's copy keeps in-frame clones and lacks some. Of approximately 25,000 clones listed, more than 90% are singletons. The material sequenced was PBMCs, taken more than 29 days after intestinal transplant. The receptors were sampled from a human patient who received an intestinal transplant, so some T cells may come from the graft donor. The CDR3 runs from the conserved cysteine through the conserved F or W. D genes are given only for firm matches. Clone size is shown for a subset of rows, as once, few, many or a class of expanded clone.

j_call | d_call | v_call | clone_size | cdr3_nt | cdr3_aa
TRBJ2-7 | TRBD1 | TRBV11-2 | NA | TGTGCCAGCAGCCCAGTACGGACAGGGCACACTCTCGAGCAGTACTTC | CASSPVRTGHTLEQYF
TRBJ2-7 | TRBD1 | TRBV28 | NA | TGTGCCAGCAACCTCAGGACAGGGCCGACCTACGAGCAGTACTTC | CASNLRTGPTYEQYF
TRBJ2-2 | TRBD2 | TRBV7-2 | NA | TGTGCCAGCAGCTTAGCGCCGGGACTAGCTACCACCGGGGAGCTGTTTTTT | CASSLAPGLATTGELFF
TRBJ2-7 | NA | TRBV18 | NA | TGTGCCAGCTCACCACCGCGGCAGACCTACGAGCAGTACTTC | CASSPPRQTYEQYF
TRBJ1-1 | TRBD1 | TRBV28 | NA | TGTGCCAGCGGAGGGACAGGGATTTTGTTGAACACTGAAGCTTTCTTT | CASGGTGILLNTEAFF
TRBJ2-2 | NA | TRBV7-9 | NA | TGTGCCAGCAGCCCGCCGGGCGGGGAAACCGGGGAGCTGTTTTTT | CASSPPGGETGELFF
TRBJ2-2 | NA | TRBV7-8 | NA | TGTGCCAGCCGAACCCAACAGGGACTCCTGAACACCGGGGAGCTGTTTTTT | CASRTQQGLLNTGELFF
TRBJ2-5 | TRBD2 | TRBV19 | NA | TGTGCCAGTAGTTATCACAGCGGGAGTTATGAGCAGTACTTC | CASSYHSGSYEQYF
TRBJ1-2 | TRBD1 | TRBV7-9 | once | TGTGCCAGCAGCTTAGGGGACAGGACTAACTATGGCTACACCTTC | CASSLGDRTNYGYTF
TRBJ2-1 | NA | TRBV7-8 | NA | TGTGCCAGCAGCTTACGGGACTTCTCTCCCTACAATGAGCAGTTCTTC | CASSLRDFSPYNEQFF
TRBJ2-3 | NA | TRBV6-1 | NA | TGTGCCATCGGGAACACAGGGCAAGATACGCAGTATTTT | CAIGNTGQDTQYF
TRBJ1-1 | NA | TRBV7-9 | NA | TGTGCCAGCAGCTATGACCGGGCGAAAGGAATCACTGAAGCTTTCTTT | CASSYDRAKGITEAFF
TRBJ2-5 | TRBD1 | TRBV7-9 | NA | TGTGCCAGCAGCTTAGCCGGGACAGTACAAGAGACCCAGTACTTC | CASSLAGTVQETQYF
TRBJ2-7 | TRBD2 | TRBV14 | NA | TGTGCCAGCAGCCAAGCCGGGACTAGCGACTCCTACGAGCAGTACTTC | CASSQAGTSDSYEQYF
TRBJ1-1 | NA | TRBV6-5 | once | TGTGCCAGCAGTGAAGGTCCTGAAGCTTTCTTT | CASSEGPEAFF